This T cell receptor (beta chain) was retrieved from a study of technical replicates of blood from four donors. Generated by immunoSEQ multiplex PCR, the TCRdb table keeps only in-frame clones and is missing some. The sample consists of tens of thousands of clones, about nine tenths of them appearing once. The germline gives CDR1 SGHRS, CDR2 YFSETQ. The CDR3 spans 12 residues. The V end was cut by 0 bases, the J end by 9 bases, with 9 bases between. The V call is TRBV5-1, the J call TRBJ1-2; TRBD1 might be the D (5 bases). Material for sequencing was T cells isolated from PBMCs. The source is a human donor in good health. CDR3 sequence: CASSLGQSSYTF. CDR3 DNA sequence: TGCGCCAGCAGCTTGGGACAGAGTAGCTACACCTTC.